These T cell receptor beta chains were read from a single sample in a study of blood T cells in healthy people across ages. TCRdb independently ran MiXCR on the 5' RACE reads; one entry per CDR3 protein. The sample records about 500,000 distinct CDR3 sequences, 24% being singletons. The same data also contributed to another study, on T cells of mothers and their children.

The specimen was blood. The receptors shown here come from a boy younger than 18 in good health. Each CDR3 is given with its conserved first and last residue. The D gene is left open where the match is weak. Size is omitted from some rows. Given values are once, few, many or a class for expanded clones.

d_call v_call clone_size cdr3_aa
- TRBV15 - CATSRAPPRETQYF
- TRBV6-1 - CASSEKYMGQGGETQYF
- TRBV7-9 many CASSSPGTYEQYF
TRBD1 TRBV7-2 - CASSSMGTGQETQYF
TRBD1 TRBV7-9 - CASSPRDRTYYNEQFF
TRBD2 TRBV5-8 few CASSTGLAGQQETQYF
TRBD1 TRBV20-1 - CSARDGDRVDEKLFF
- TRBV28 few CASVAGSSFGEQYF
TRBD1 TRBV9 few CASSLAGGGDEKLFF
TRBD2 TRBV20-1 few CSARDPAGGIQYF
TRBD2 TRBV12-3/TRBV12-4 - CASRLSGQETQYF
- TRBV11-2 - CASSRVSSSASTQYF
- TRBV5-1 - CASGDPQGVDGELFF
- TRBV5-1 many CASSSPVVGVNTEAFF
TRBD2 TRBV12-3/TRBV12-4 - CASRHSGRIDEQFF
TRBD2 TRBV12-3/TRBV12-4 - CASSFPGLASYEQYF
- TRBV7-9 few CASSLGEIGELFF